This TCR beta chain was recovered during a study of blood T cell repertoires in COVID-19. Patients in Seattle were enrolled during active infection, then followed longitudinally. Here immunoSEQ multiplex PCR was the method, and the copy in TCRdb shows in-frame clones only, minus some. The table records roughly 300,000 clones, 90% of them present only once. The sample taken for sequencing was peripheral blood. The receptor was isolated from a woman aged 30 to 39 with COVID-19, enrolled during active disease.

CDR3 in amino acids: CASSLGDQETQYF. CDR3 in DNA: TGTGCCAGCAGTCTAGGGGATCAAGAGACCCAGTACTTC. The J gene is TRBJ2-5, the V gene TRBV6-5; perhaps TRBD1 as D (5 bases). CDR3 size: 13 residues. Trimming took 5 bases from V and 2 from J, leaving 9 bases between them. Germline V gene lookup returns CDR1 MNHEY and CDR2 SVGAGI.